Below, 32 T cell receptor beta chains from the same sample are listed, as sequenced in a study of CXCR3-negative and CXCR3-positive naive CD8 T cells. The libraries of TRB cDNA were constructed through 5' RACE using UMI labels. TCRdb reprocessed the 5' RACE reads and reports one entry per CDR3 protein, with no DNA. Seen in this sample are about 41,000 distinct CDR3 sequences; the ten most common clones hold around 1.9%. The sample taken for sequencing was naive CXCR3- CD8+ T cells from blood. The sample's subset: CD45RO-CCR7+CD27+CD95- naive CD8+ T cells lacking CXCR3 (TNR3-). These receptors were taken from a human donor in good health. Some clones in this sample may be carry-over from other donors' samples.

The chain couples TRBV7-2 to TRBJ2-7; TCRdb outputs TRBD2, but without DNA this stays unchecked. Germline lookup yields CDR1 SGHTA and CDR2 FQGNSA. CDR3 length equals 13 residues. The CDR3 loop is CASSAGSTWEQYF.

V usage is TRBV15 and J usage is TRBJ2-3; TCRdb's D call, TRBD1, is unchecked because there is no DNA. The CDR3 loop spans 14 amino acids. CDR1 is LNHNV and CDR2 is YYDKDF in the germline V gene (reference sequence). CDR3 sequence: CATSPQGSTDTQYF.

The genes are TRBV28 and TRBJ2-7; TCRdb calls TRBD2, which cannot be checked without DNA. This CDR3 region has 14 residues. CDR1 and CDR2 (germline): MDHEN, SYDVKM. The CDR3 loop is CASSLLAGEREQYF.

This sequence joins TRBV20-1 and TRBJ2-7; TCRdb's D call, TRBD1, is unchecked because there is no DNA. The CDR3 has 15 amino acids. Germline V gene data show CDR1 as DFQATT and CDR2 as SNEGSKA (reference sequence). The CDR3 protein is CSARAPLLRHYEQYF.

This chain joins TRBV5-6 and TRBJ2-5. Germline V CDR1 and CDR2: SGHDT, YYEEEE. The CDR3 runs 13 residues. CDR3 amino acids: CASSLVVVETQYF.

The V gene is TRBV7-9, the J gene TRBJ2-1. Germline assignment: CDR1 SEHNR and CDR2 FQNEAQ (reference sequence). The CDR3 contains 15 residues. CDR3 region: CASSRTELSLNEQFF.

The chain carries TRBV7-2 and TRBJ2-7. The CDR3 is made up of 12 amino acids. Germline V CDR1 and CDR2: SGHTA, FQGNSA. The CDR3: CASSSLGNEQYF.

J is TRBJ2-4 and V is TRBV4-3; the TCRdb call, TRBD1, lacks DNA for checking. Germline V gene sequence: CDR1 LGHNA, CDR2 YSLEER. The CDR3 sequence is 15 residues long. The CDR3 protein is CASSQEAGAVDIQYF.

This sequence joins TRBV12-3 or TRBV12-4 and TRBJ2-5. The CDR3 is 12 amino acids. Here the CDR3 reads CASRHSLTTQYF.

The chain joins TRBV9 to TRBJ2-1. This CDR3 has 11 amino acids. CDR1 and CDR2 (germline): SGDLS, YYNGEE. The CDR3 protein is CASSVGRDQFF.

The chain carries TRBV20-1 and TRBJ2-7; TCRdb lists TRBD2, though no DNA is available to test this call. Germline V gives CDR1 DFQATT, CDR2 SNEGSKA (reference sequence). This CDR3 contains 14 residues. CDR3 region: CSARDLGGVYEQYF.

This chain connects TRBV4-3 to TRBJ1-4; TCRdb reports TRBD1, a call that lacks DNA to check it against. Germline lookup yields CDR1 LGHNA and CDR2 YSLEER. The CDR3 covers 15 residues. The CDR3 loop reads CASSQDNSGVMELFF.

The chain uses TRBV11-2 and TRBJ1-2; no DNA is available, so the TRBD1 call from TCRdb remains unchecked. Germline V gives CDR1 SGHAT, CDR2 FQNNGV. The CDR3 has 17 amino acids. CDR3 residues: CASSTAGGGRRDYGYTF.

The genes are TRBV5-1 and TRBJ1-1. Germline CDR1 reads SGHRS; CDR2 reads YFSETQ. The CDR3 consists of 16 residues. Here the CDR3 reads CASSPSVGGGNTEAFF.

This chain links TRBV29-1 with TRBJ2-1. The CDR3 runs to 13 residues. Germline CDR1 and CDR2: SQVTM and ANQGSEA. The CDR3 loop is CSVESHAGNEQFF.

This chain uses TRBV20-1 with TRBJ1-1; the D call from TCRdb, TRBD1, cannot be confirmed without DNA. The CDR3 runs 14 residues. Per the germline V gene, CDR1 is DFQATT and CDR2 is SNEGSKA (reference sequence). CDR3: CSARDRPMNTEAFF.

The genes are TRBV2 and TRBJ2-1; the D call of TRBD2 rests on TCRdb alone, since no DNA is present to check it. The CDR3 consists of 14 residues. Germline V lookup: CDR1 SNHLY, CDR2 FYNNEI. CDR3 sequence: CASSLAGGLSEQFF.

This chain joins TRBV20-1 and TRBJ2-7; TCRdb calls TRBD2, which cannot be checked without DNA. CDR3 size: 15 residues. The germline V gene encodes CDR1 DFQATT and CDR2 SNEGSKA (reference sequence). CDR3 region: CSARVAGPSSYEQYF.

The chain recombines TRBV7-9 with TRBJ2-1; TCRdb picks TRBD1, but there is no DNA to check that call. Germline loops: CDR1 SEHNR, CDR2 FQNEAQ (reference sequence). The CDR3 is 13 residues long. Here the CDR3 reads CASSPPRRDEQFF.

CDR3 region: CASSVGVTDTQYF. The chain links TRBV9 to TRBJ2-3. In germline, CDR1 is SGDLS, CDR2 YYNGEE. The CDR3 is 13 amino acids.

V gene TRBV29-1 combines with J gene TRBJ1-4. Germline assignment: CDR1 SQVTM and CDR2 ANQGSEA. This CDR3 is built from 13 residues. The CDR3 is CSVEAGSREKLFF.

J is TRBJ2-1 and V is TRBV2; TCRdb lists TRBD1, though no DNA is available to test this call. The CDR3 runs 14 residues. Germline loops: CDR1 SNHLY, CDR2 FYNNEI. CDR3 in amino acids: CASRRAGGLREQFF.

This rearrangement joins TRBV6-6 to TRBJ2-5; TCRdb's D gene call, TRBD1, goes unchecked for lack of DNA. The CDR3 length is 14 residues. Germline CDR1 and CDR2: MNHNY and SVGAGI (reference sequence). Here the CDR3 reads CASSPGGTQETQYF.

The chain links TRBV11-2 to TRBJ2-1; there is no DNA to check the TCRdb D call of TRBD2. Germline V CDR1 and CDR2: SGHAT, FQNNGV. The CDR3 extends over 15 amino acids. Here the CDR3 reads CASAPGLAADNEQFF. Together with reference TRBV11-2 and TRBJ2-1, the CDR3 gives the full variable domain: EAGVAQSPRYKIIEKRQSVAFWCNPISGHATLYWYQQILGQGPKLLIQFQNNGVVDDSQLPKDRFSAERLKGVDSTLKIQPAKLEDSAVYLCASAPGLAADNEQFFGPGTRLTVL.

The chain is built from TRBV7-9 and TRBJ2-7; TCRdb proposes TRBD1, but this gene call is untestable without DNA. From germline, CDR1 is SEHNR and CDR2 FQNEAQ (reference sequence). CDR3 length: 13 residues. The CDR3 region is CASSSRGPYEQYF. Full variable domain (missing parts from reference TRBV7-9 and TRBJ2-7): DTGVSQNPRHKITKRGQNVTFRCDPISEHNRLYWYRQTLGQGPEFLTYFQNEAQLEKSRLLSDRFSAERPKGSFSTLEIQRTEQGDSAMYLCASSSRGPYEQYFGPGTRLTVT.

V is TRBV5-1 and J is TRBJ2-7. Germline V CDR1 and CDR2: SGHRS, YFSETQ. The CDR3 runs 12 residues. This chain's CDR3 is CASSLVPHEQYF.

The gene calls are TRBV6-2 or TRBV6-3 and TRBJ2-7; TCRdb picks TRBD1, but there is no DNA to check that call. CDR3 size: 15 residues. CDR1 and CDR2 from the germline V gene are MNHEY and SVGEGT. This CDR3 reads CASTLGTGRINEQYF.

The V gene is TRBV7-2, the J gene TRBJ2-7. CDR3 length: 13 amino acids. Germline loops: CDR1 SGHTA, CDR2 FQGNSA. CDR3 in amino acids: CASNVLGSYEQYF. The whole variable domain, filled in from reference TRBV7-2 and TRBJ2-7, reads GAGVSQSPSNKVTEKGKDVELRCDPISGHTALYWYRQSLGQGLEFLIYFQGNSAPDKSGLPSDRFSAERTGGSVSTLTIQRTQQEDSAVYLCASNVLGSYEQYFGPGTRLTVT.

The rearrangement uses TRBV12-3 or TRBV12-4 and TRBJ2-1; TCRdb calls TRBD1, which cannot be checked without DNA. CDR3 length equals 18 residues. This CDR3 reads CASSFYWGPGQHYNEQFF.

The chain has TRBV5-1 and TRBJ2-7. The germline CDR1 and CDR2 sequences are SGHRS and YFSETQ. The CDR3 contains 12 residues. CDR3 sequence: CASGLNSKEQYF.

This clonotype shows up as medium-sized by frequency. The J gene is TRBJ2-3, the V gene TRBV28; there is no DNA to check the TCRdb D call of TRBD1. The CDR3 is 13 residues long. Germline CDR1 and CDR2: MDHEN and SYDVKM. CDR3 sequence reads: CASSPRGTDTQYF.

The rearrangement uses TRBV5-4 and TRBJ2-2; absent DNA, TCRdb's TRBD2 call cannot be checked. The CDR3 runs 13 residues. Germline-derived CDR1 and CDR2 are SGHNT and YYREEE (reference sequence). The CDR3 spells CASSLVGSGELFF.